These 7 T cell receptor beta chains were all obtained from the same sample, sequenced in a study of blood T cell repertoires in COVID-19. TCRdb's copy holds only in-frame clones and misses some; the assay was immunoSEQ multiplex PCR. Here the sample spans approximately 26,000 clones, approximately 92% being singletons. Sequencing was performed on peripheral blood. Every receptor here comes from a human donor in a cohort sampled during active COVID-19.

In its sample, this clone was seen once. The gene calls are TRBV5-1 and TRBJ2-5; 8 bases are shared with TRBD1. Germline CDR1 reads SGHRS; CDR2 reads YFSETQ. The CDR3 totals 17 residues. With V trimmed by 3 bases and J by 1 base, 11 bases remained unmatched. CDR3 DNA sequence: TGCGCCAGCAGCTACGGGACAGGCCAATCAATCCAAGAGACCCAGTACTTC. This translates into CASSYGTGQSIQETQYF. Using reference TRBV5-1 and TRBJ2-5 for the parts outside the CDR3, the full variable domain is KAGVTQTPRYLIKTRGQQVTLSCSPISGHRSVSWYQQTPGQGLQFLFEYFSETQRNKGNFPGRFSGRQFSNSRSEMNVSTLELGDSALYLCASSYGTGQSIQETQYFGPGTRLLVL.

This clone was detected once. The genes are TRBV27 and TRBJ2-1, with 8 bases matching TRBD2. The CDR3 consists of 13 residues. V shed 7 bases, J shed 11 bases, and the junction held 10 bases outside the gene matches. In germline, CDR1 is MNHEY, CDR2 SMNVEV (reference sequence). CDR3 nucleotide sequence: TGTGCCAGCACCCCAAGGGTAGCGGGAAAGCAGTTCTTC. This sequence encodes CASTPRVAGKQFF.

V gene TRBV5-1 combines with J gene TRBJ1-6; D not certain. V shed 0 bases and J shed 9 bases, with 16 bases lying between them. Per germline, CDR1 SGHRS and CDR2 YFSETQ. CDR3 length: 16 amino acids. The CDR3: CASSLVAPITGSPLHF. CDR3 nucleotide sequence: TGCGCCAGCAGCTTGGTGGCCCCGATTACGGGTTCACCCCTCCACTTT.

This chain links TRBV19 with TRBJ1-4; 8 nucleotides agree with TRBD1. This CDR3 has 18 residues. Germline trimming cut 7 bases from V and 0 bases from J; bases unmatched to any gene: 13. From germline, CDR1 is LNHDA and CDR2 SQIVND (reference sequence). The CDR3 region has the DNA TGTGCCAGTAAGGGGGGACAGGCCCTAGTTGCAACTAATGAAAAACTGTTTTTT. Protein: CASKGGQALVATNEKLFF.

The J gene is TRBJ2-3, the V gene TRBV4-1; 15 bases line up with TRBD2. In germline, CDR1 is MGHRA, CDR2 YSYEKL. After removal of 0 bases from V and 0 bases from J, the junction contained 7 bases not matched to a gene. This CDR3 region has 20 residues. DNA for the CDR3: TGCGCCAGCAGCCAAGATCCCGGACTAGCGGGGGGGAAAAGCACAGATACGCAGTATTTT. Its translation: CASSQDPGLAGGKSTDTQYF.

The CDR3: CASSYSAGVHVEQFF. The CDR3 DNA reads as TGTGCCAGCAGTTACTCCGCGGGAGTTCATGTTGAGCAGTTCTTC. V is TRBV6-5 and J is TRBJ2-1; 7 bases agree with TRBD2. This CDR3 comprises 15 residues. V trimming: 0 bases; J trimming: 9 bases; junction bases outside the gene matches: 8. CDR1 MNHEY and CDR2 SVGAGI come from the germline V gene.

Written as DNA, the CDR3 is TGTGCCAGCAGCGTAGCTTTGGGGGCGCAGGACACTGAAGCTTTCTTT. As protein: CASSVALGAQDTEAFF. The rearrangement joins TRBV9 to TRBJ1-1, with D possibly TRBD1 on 6 matching bases. This CDR3 comprises 16 residues. Trimming removed 0 bases at V and 3 bases at J, with 15 bases between. Germline assignment: CDR1 SGDLS and CDR2 YYNGEE.